This T cell receptor (beta chain) originates from a study of T cells after yellow fever vaccination. One entry per CDR3 protein results from TCRdb running MiXCR on the 5' RACE reads. The data show some 300,000 distinct CDR3 sequences, roughly 10% seen once. V dropped 2 bases and J dropped 3 bases, with 7 bases sitting between them. The CDR3 runs 14 residues. CDR1 and CDR2 from the germline V gene are SGHAT and FQNNGV. This specimen consisted of CD4+ T cells sorted from PBMCs, obtained 45 days after the yellow fever booster vaccination. The chain is built from TRBV11-2 and TRBJ2-2, with TRBD1 as a possible D gene (6 bases). The receptor's source is a man in his late teens or twenties who received the YFV17D yellow fever vaccine. This chain's CDR3 is CASSLYRDTGELFF. CDR3 sequence (DNA): TGTGCCAGCAGCTTATACAGGGACACCGGGGAGCTGTTTTTT.